Here is one TCR beta chain with its context. No antigen is known for it. This sample was included in a study of human T cells and chemical hapten exposure. Whole-study context: Patients having alopecia areata, totalis or universalis were mostly female.

Findings of the study overall: The count of PT1 expanded TCRs correlated positively with patch test score.

The sample's time point: pre-sensitization, week 0. Specified treatment: therapeutic diphenylcyclopropenone sensitization with weekly scalp DPC. Blood collection took place prior to placing each patch test. Those who donated were patients with alopecia, 18 to 70 years of age, and suitable for DPC. There are 16 residues in the CDR3. V gave up 0 bases and J gave up 2 bases, with 13 bases separating them. Germline loops: CDR1 SGHNT, CDR2 YYREEE (reference sequence). One entry per CDR3 protein results from TCRdb running MiXCR on the RACE reads. This sample has more than 250,000 distinct CDR3 sequences, with about 8.1% found just once.

This clonotype was obtained from a middle-aged woman with alopecia areata. Some clones in this sample may be carry-over from other donors' samples. The input for sequencing was whole blood, taken in connection with sensitization to the hapten diphenylcyclopropenone (DPC). V usage is TRBV5-4 and J usage is TRBJ2-3; perhaps D is TRBD1 or TRBD2 (6 bases each). CDR3 sequence (DNA): TGTGCCAGCAGCTTGGCTCCGGGGGCGATCACAGATACGCAGTATTTT. Protein: CASSLAPGAITDTQYF.